One and the same sample provided the 5 T cell receptor beta chains below, sequenced in a study of blood T cell repertoires in COVID-19. The data were produced by immunoSEQ multiplex PCR, yet TCRdb's version contains in-frame clones alone and is incomplete. The data contain 250,000 to 300,000 clones, roughly nine tenths of them singletons. Sequencing used peripheral blood. All receptors derive from a woman aged 25 to 39 with COVID-19, enrolled during active disease.

This chain links TRBV5-5 with TRBJ2-2, with 7 nucleotides matching TRBD1. Germline CDR1 SGHKS, CDR2 YYEKEE (reference sequence). The CDR3 has 14 amino acids. The V segment lost 4 bases and the J segment 7 bases; nucleotides outside the gene matches: 7. CDR3 protein: CASSPGQAGGELFF. CDR3 DNA sequence: TGTGCCAGCAGCCCTGGACAGGCGGGCGGGGAGCTGTTTTTT.

The chain carries TRBV10-1 and TRBJ2-7, with 7 nucleotides matching TRBD2. The CDR3 is 14 amino acids. Trimming removed 6 bases from V and 2 bases from J; junction bases left unmatched: 7. Germline lookup yields CDR1 WNHNN and CDR2 SYGVQD (reference sequence). CDR3 sequence (DNA): TGCGCCAGCAGCCGCGGGGGAGGCGCCTACGAGCAGTACTTC. Translation: CASSRGGGAYEQYF.

V gene TRBV30 combines with J gene TRBJ2-7; 8 nucleotides align to TRBD2. V shed 5 bases and J 2 bases; nucleotides not matched to a gene: 5. CDR3 length: 13 residues. CDR1 and CDR2 (germline): GTSNPN, SVGIG (reference sequence). The CDR3 loop is CAWGLAGPYEQYF. The CDR3 nucleotides are TGTGCCTGGGGACTAGCCGGTCCCTACGAGCAGTACTTC.

The rearrangement joins TRBV18 to TRBJ2-7; 8 bases agree with TRBD2. The CDR3 runs 13 residues. Germline CDR1 and CDR2: KGHSH and LQKENI. V gave up 4 bases and J gave up 6 bases; unmatched junction bases: 5. This chain's CDR3 is CASSLGTSGEQYF. CDR3 DNA sequence: TGTGCCAGCTCACTGGGGACTAGTGGCGAGCAGTACTTC.

This clone has more than one count but fewer than ten. The CDR3 DNA sequence: TGTGCCAGCAGTGAAGCACAACCATACGAGCAGTACTTC. It translates to CASSEAQPYEQYF. J is TRBJ2-7 and V is TRBV2; D call uncertain. This CDR3 contains 13 residues. Trimming removed 0 bases at V and 4 bases at J, with 7 bases between. Germline lookup yields CDR1 SNHLY and CDR2 FYNNEI. Drawing the rest from reference TRBV2 and TRBJ2-7, the complete variable domain is EPEVTQTPSHQVTQMGQEVILRCVPISNHLYFYWYRQILGQKVEFLVSFYNNEISEKSEIFDDQFSVERPDGSNFTLKIRSTKLEDSAMYFCASSEAQPYEQYFGPGTRLTVT.